The 9 T cell receptor beta chains in this list originate from one sample, sequenced in a study of patients and donors after allogeneic stem cell transplantation. One entry per CDR3 protein results from TCRdb running MiXCR on the RT-PCR reads. The sample contains 200,000 to 250,000 distinct CDR3 sequences, roughly 13% of which appear only once. Sequencing was performed on blood, either unsorted or a sorted T cell fraction (not recorded which). The receptors were sampled from a human donor who was either an allogeneic HSCT recipient or a stem cell or donor lymphocyte infusion donor (not recorded which). It is not recorded whose cells these are; they may come from a transplant donor.

V is TRBV12-3 or TRBV12-4 and J is TRBJ2-6; no clear D. This CDR3 has 16 amino acids. Trimming pared 3 bases from V and 6 bases from J, leaving 15 bases between. CDR3 in amino acids: CASSFGSGSTANVLTF. CDR3 DNA: TGTGCCAGCAGTTTTGGTTCAGGTTCGACGGCCAACGTCCTGACTTTC.

Ten or more counts support this clonotype. This chain connects TRBV5-1 to TRBJ2-7; 8 bases map to TRBD1. CDR1 and CDR2 (germline): SGHRS, YFSETQ. Trimming cost V 0 bases and J 2 bases; bases outside gene matches: 7. The CDR3 has 16 amino acids. CDR3 in DNA: TGCGCCAGCAGCTTGGACGGACAGGGACCCACCTACGAGCAGTACTTC. Translation: CASSLDGQGPTYEQYF.

This clonotype was seen more than once but under ten times. The V gene is TRBV5-1, the J gene TRBJ1-6, with D unclear. In germline, CDR1 is SGHRS, CDR2 YFSETQ. CDR3 length: 13 amino acids. V was pared by 4 bases and J by 10 bases, with 12 bases between. CDR3 in DNA: TGCGCCAGCAGCCGGGAGGACGGCTCACCCCTCCACTTT. Its translation: CASSREDGSPLHF.

This clonotype was seen at least ten times. The chain has TRBV10-3 and TRBJ2-1, with TRBD2 identical over 7 bases. Germline CDR1 reads ENHRY; CDR2 reads SYGVKD. The CDR3 runs to 13 residues. V lost 7 bases to trimming and J lost 9 bases; unmatched junction nucleotides: 9. CDR3 region: CAINDGGSAEQFF. The CDR3, as DNA: TGTGCCATCAATGATGGCGGGAGCGCTGAGCAGTTCTTC.

A few counts support this clonotype. V gene TRBV18 combines with J gene TRBJ2-5, with TRBD1 identical over 12 bases. The CDR3 is 15 amino acids. Trimming took 3 bases from V and 5 from J; bases not matched to a gene: 4. CDR1 KGHSH and CDR2 LQKENI come from the germline V gene. CDR3 sequence reads: CASSPRDRGLETQYF. As DNA, the CDR3 is TGTGCCAGCTCACCTCGGGACAGGGGGCTGGAGACCCAGTACTTC.

This clonotype was seen more than once but under ten times. V gene TRBV5-1 combines with J gene TRBJ2-7, with 8 positions matching TRBD1. Trimming took 4 bases from V and 3 from J; bases not matched to a gene: 9. Germline CDR1 reads SGHRS; CDR2 reads YFSETQ. This CDR3 spans 15 amino acids. This CDR3 is CASSPGQGEVYEQYF. The DNA for the CDR3 is TGCGCCAGCAGCCCAGGACAGGGAGAGGTCTACGAGCAGTACTTC.

The V and J genes are TRBV5-1 and TRBJ2-5; 13 bases are a match to TRBD2. The CDR3 runs to 18 residues. With 2 bases clipped from V and 1 base from J, the junction kept 8 bases outside the gene matches. Germline CDR1 SGHRS, CDR2 YFSETQ. In DNA, the CDR3 is TGCGCCAGCAGCTTTGGAAGACTAGCGGGAGGTGTCCAAGAGACCCAGTACTTC. Residues: CASSFGRLAGGVQETQYF. Filled out from reference TRBV5-1 and TRBJ2-5, the complete variable domain reads KAGVTQTPRYLIKTRGQQVTLSCSPISGHRSVSWYQQTPGQGLQFLFEYFSETQRNKGNFPGRFSGRQFSNSRSEMNVSTLELGDSALYLCASSFGRLAGGVQETQYFGPGTRLLVL.

This clonotype was observed a few times. The chain links TRBV3-1 to TRBJ1-2; 7 bases are shared with TRBD1. The CDR3 sequence is 13 residues long. Germline loops: CDR1 LGHDT, CDR2 YNNKEL (reference sequence). The V segment lost 3 bases and the J segment 8 bases; nucleotides outside the gene matches: 6. The CDR3 DNA is TGTGCCAGCAGCCAGGAAAGGGGGCGAGGCTACACCTTC. Translating gives CASSQERGRGYTF.

This clonotype has a count of ten or more. The rearrangement links TRBV5-1 to TRBJ2-1, with 12 bases matching TRBD2. The CDR3 is made up of 15 amino acids. V trimming: 4 bases; J trimming: 10 bases; junction bases outside the gene matches: 9. Germline V gene sequence: CDR1 SGHRS, CDR2 YFSETQ. CDR3 protein: CASSPASGRAREQFF. The DNA for the CDR3 is TGCGCCAGCAGCCCCGCTAGCGGGAGGGCGAGGGAGCAGTTCTTC. Using reference TRBV5-1 and TRBJ2-1 for the parts outside the CDR3, the full variable domain is KAGVTQTPRYLIKTRGQQVTLSCSPISGHRSVSWYQQTPGQGLQFLFEYFSETQRNKGNFPGRFSGRQFSNSRSEMNVSTLELGDSALYLCASSPASGRAREQFFGPGTRLTVL.